This T cell receptor beta chain was identified during a study of shared clonotypes between healthy human individuals (TCRdb year 2020). In the study overall: The cohort comprised a couple of women and a few men aged 18 to 49 years. Blood TCR repertoires of 5 or 6 healthy adults were deeply sequenced to estimate repertoire size and the extent of clonotype sharing between individuals. To increase sequencing depth and limit assay-specific biases, TCR repertoire library preparation and sequencing were carried out by different laboratories using diverse techniques. Per donor, leukapheresis produced somewhere between about 0.85 and 8.9 billion PBMCs.

With regard to this clone: It has no known antigen specificity. The record has no base qualities; no much larger clone is one base away.

The donors were healthy, HIV-negative adults who had no recently reported acute infections or vaccinations. Only Caucasian adults living in Nashville, Tennessee, USA were represented among the donors. For unsorted samples, 90 million or so PBMCs were counted and genomic DNA was extracted with the QIAamp DNA Blood Mini kit. Blood was collected by leukapheresis, and PBMCs were isolated by Ficoll-Histopaque density gradient centrifugation and then cryopreserved in liquid nitrogen vapor phase. Using the deep immunoSEQ assay, TCR CDR3 regions were amplified from genomic DNA by multiplex PCR. Extracted genomic DNA from each cell subset was distributed evenly across all wells of several immunoSEQ 96-well plates, and each plate was treated as a replicate. Each replicate PCR for unsorted PBMC received roughly 300 ng genomic DNA, equal to about 30,000 T cell genomes. Ten immunoSEQ deep assay plates were used to sequence unsorted PBMC genomic DNA. Purified libraries were measured with a Qubit 3.0 fluorometer, size-checked on a Bioanalyzer 2100, and measured again with the KAPA Library Quantification kit. Each immunoSEQ 96-well plate was sequenced on its own single-read 150-cycle Illumina NextSeq 550 flow cell. Under the source paper's analysis protocol: Because the immunoSEQ output included only junctional sequences and no quality scores, the filtering could not be the same as the filtering used for full-length reads. To assign V/J genes and CDR3, sequences were annotated against IMGT germline references using PyIR, a Python wrapper for IgBLAST v1.9. Reads were removed for weak V/J assignments (E-value above 1e-6), missing CDR3, stop codons, out-of-frame junctions, or ambiguous translated residues. V3J clonotypes were defined as sequences sharing the same inferred V gene, J gene, and CDR3 amino acid sequence. To compute the percentage overlap between repertoires, the number of shared unique clonotypes was divided by the size of the smaller repertoire. Repertoire richness was assessed with RTK rarefaction, the Chao1 estimator, and Recon v2.1 estimates of unobserved clonotypes. TCRdb stores this immuneACCESS table with in-frame sequences only. Part of the clones is absent; in the studies checked, under half of the shortfall reflects unresolved V genes, and no reason is known for the rest. The V and J calls and clone size come from that table; D and trimming were worked out from the DNA. In this sample the table shows 450,000 to 500,000 clones, less than 80% of which occur a single time. The ten biggest clones cover 10% to 15% of the sample.

From a lookup of the germline V gene (reference sequence), CDR1 and CDR2 are LNHNV and YYDKDF. The CDR3 contains 15 residues, cysteine and phenylalanine counted. Only the CDR3 DNA stays, 45 bases, in frame from base 1. Here V drops 0 bases and J drops 8 bases, and the junction holds 9 bases not matched to any gene. Overall study results and their limits: Because the study included only a small number of donors, the genetic and exposure-history diversity represented was limited. Only blood was sampled, and tissue TCR repertoires likely differ from those in blood. Based on pairwise subsampling, the degree of clonotype sharing among donors was expected to be affected by sequencing depth.

The specimen sequenced was PBMCs. The clonotype was recovered from a woman in her thirties or forties in good health. Some clones in this sample may be carry-over from other donors' samples. The chain couples TRBV15 to TRBJ1-2; 7 central bases correspond to TRBD1. The base sequence is TGTGCCACCAGCAGAGATCTAGCAGGGGGGCGAGGCTACACCTTC. It specifies CATSRDLAGGRGYTF.